The rows below give T cell receptor beta chains drawn from one sample of a study of regulatory T cells in long-lasting Graves disease. TCRdb analysed the multiplex PCR reads with MiXCR anew, one entry per CDR3 protein. In the table there are 500,000 or so distinct CDR3 sequences, about 16% of which are singletons. These data also formed part of another study, on T cells in Graves' hyperthyroidism and ophthalmopathy.

Sequences were derived from peripheral blood mononuclear cells (PBMCs), sampled at new diagnosis, from a patient treated with antithyroid drugs. The receptors shown here come from a man aged 35-49 years with Graves disease. Both conserved end residues are part of each CDR3. The order of the fields is V gene, clone size, J gene, D gene, CDR3 protein, CDR3 DNA. The D gene is left open where the match is weak. Rows give clone size only sometimes, using once, few, many, or a class for an expanded clone.

TRBV7-9	NA	TRBJ2-1	TRBD1	CASSMTGGKRFF	TGTGCCAGCAGTATGACAGGGGGTAAGCGGTTCTTC
TRBV20-1	NA	TRBJ2-7	TRBD1	CSARDRDRGTNSYEQYF	TGCAGTGCTAGAGATCGGGACAGGGGGACGAACTCCTACGAGCAGTACTTC
TRBV19	many	TRBJ2-2	TRBD1	CASSGQGAGELFF	TGTGCCAGTAGTGGACAGGGAGCCGGGGAGCTGTTTTTT
TRBV13	few	TRBJ2-1	TRBD2	CASSGTRDPGYEQFF	TGTGCCAGCAGCGGGACTAGGGACCCAGGCTATGAGCAGTTCTTC
TRBV10-1	NA	TRBJ1-5	NA	CASSEAPTRDQPQHF	TGTGCCAGCAGTGAAGCGCCGACACGAGATCAGCCCCAGCATTTT
TRBV7-3	NA	TRBJ2-1	TRBD2	CASSNIAGGSEQFF	TGTGCCAGCAGCAATATAGCGGGAGGAAGTGAGCAGTTCTTC
TRBV3-1	many	TRBJ2-7	NA	CASSQGQAVGQYF	TGTGCCAGCAGCCAAGGGCAGGCCGTGGGGCAGTACTTC
TRBV7-8	many	TRBJ2-7	TRBD1	CASSLLPADSGQVHYEQYF	TGTGCCAGCAGCTTACTACCCGCGGATTCGGGACAGGTGCACTACGAGCAGTACTTC
TRBV7-3	many	TRBJ2-5	NA	CASSLTAELGETQYF	TGTGCCAGCAGCTTAACTGCGGAGTTGGGGGAGACCCAGTACTTC
TRBV5-6	many	TRBJ2-3	NA	CASSPRLGGTQYF	TGTGCCAGCAGCCCCCGGTTAGGAGGTACGCAGTATTTT
TRBV20-1	NA	TRBJ1-4	NA	CSARGGTNEKLFF	TGCAGTGCCCGGGGGGGCACTAATGAAAAACTGTTTTTT
TRBV11-2	many	TRBJ1-2	TRBD1	CASSWTGGNYGYTF	TGTGCCAGCAGCTGGACAGGGGGAAACTATGGCTACACCTTC
TRBV15	NA	TRBJ2-7	TRBD1	CATSREWTGSSSYEQYF	TGTGCCACCAGCAGAGAATGGACAGGATCAAGCTCCTACGAGCAGTACTTC
TRBV4-1	NA	TRBJ1-1	NA	CASSQADGSTEAFF	TGCGCCAGCAGCCAAGCTGACGGAAGCACTGAAGCTTTCTTT
TRBV6-1	many	TRBJ2-1	TRBD1	CASSTRQGNNEQFF	TGTGCCAGCAGTACGCGACAGGGCAACAATGAGCAGTTCTTC
TRBV12-5	few	TRBJ2-1	TRBD2	CASGFEGGLYNEQFF	TGTGCTAGTGGTTTTGAGGGAGGGCTTTACAATGAGCAGTTCTTC
TRBV3-1	many	TRBJ2-1	TRBD2	CASSLGLAGVRYNEQFF	TGTGCCAGCAGCCTCGGACTAGCGGGAGTCAGGTACAATGAGCAGTTCTTC
TRBV28	many	TRBJ2-1	NA	CASSLDVYNEQFF	TGTGCCAGCAGTTTGGACGTCTACAATGAGCAGTTCTTC
TRBV2	many	TRBJ2-1	TRBD2	CASRLAGAYNEQFF	TGTGCCAGCAGGCTAGCGGGGGCTTACAATGAGCAGTTCTTC
TRBV10-2	few	TRBJ2-7	NA	CASSESASRGEQYF	TGCGCCAGCAGTGAGTCCGCCAGTCGTGGCGAGCAGTACTTC
TRBV28	NA	TRBJ1-3	NA	CASSSAGDTIYF	TGTGCCAGCAGTTCCGCCGGGGACACCATATATTTT
TRBV12-3/TRBV12-4	many	TRBJ2-3	NA	CASRLETDTQYF	TGTGCCAGCAGACTAGAAACAGATACGCAGTATTTT
TRBV11-2	many	TRBJ2-2	NA	CASFGPLLGDGELFF	TGTGCCAGCTTCGGGCCCCTTTTGGGAGACGGGGAGCTGTTTTTT
TRBV11-3	many	TRBJ1-4	NA	CASSLGAAYTEKLFF	TGTGCCAGCAGCTTAGGGGCAGCCTATACTGAAAAACTGTTTTTT
TRBV19	many	TRBJ1-1	TRBD1	CASSTGQGTEAFF	TGTGCCAGTAGTACTGGACAGGGGACTGAAGCTTTCTTT
TRBV27	many	TRBJ2-7	NA	CASSMGRGYEQYF	TGTGCCAGCAGTATGGGTAGGGGCTACGAGCAGTACTTC
TRBV29-1	few	TRBJ2-5	NA	CSVEALDRSQVETQYF	TGCAGCGTTGAAGCCCTAGACAGGTCTCAGGTGGAGACCCAGTACTTC
TRBV30	many	TRBJ2-7	NA	CAWRKDNYEQYF	TGTGCCTGGAGAAAGGACAACTACGAGCAGTACTTC
TRBV30	many	TRBJ2-5	NA	CAWSSATETQYF	TGTGCCTGGAGTTCGGCGACAGAGACCCAGTACTTC
TRBV6-2/TRBV6-3	many	TRBJ2-3	NA	CASSEGQSTTDTQYF	TGTGCCAGCAGTGAGGGGCAGTCAACCACAGATACGCAGTATTTT
TRBV2	many	TRBJ2-5	TRBD2	CASSERTSGRKTQYF	TGTGCCAGCAGTGAAAGGACTAGCGGGAGAAAGACCCAGTACTTC
TRBV7-3	many	TRBJ2-5	NA	CASSAGVNQETQYF	TGTGCCAGCAGCGCAGGGGTGAATCAAGAGACCCAGTACTTC
TRBV19	NA	TRBJ2-5	TRBD2	CARRPRGLAGVETQYF	TGTGCCCGGAGGCCCAGAGGACTAGCGGGAGTAGAGACCCAGTACTTC